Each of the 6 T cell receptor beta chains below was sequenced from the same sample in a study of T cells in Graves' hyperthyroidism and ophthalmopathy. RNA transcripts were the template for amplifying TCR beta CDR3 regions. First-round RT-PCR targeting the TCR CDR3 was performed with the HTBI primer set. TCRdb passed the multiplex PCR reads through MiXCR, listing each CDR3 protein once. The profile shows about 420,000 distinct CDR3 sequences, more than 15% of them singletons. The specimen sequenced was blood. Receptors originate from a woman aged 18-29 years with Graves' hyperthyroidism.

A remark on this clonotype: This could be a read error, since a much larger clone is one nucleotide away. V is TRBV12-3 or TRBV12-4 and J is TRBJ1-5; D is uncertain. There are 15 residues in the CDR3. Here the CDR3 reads CASSPISTDNRPQHF. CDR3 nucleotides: TGTGCCAGCTCACCAATCAGCACCGATAATCGGCCCCAGCATTTT.

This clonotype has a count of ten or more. The CDR3 region has the DNA TGTGCCAGCAGCCCCGACGAGACCCAGTACTTC. Protein product: CASSPDETQYF. The chain carries TRBV3-1 and TRBJ2-5; D not resolved. CDR1 and CDR2 from the germline V gene are LGHDT and YNNKEL (reference sequence). The CDR3 is 11 residues long. The ends were cut back, 4 bases at V and 5 bases at J, with 5 bases in the middle.

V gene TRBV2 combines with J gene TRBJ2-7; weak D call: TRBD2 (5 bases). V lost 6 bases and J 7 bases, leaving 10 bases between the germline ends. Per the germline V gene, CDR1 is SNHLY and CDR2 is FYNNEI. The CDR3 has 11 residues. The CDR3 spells CASRYTGEQYF. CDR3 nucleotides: TGTGCCAGCAGGTATACGGGGGAGCAGTACTTC.

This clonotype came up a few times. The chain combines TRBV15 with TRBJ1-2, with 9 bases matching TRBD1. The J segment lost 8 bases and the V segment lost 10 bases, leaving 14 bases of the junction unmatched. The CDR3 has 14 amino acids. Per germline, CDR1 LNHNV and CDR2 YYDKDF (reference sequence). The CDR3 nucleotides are TGTGCCATTTCGGACAGGGGAAGACTCGACGGCTACACCTTC. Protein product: CAISDRGRLDGYTF. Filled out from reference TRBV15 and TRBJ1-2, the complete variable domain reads DAMVIQNPRYQVTQFGKPVTLSCSQTLNHNVMYWYQQKSSQAPKLLFHYYDKDFNNEADTPDNFQSRRPNTSFCFLDIRSPGLGDTAMYLCAISDRGRLDGYTFGSGTRLTVV.

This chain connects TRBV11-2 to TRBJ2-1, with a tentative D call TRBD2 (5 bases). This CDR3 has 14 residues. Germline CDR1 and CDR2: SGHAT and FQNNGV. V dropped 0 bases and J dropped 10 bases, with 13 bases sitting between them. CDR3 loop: CASSLDYGKREQFF. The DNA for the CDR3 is TGTGCCAGCAGCTTAGATTACGGTAAGCGGGAGCAGTTCTTC.

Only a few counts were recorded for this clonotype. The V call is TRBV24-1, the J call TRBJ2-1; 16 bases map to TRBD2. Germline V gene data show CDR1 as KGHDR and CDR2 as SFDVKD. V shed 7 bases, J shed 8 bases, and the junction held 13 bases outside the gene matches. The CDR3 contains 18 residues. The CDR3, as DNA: TGTGCCACCAGCGGATTTGGGACTAGCGGGGGGGCGGGCTATGAGCAGTTCTTC. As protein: CATSGFGTSGGAGYEQFF.